This passage covers 29 T cell receptor beta chains from one sample sequenced in a study of cytomegalovirus exposure and HLA in healthy donors. The PCR was carried out with 60 Vbeta primers and 13 Jbeta primers. Clones were sequenced by immunoSEQ multiplex PCR, and TCRdb holds only the in-frame ones, with some missing. This sample yields around 150,000 clones, of which 75% to 85% are seen a single time; 1.8% belongs to the top ten. The sample consisted of PBMCs. These receptors came from a female donor in good health and CMV-seropositive.

This sequence joins TRBV7-9 and TRBJ2-1; 10 positions agree with TRBD1. V gave up 5 bases and J gave up 5 bases; unmatched junction bases: 9. The length of the CDR3 is 16 residues. Per the germline V gene, CDR1 is SEHNR and CDR2 is FQNEAQ (reference sequence). The CDR3 region is CASSPKPGQGNNEQFF. The CDR3 nucleotides are TGTGCCAGCAGCCCTAAACCGGGACAGGGGAACAATGAGCAGTTCTTC.

There are a few counts of this clone. CDR3 sequence: CASRLDGRRAFF. CDR3 DNA sequence: TGCGCCAGCAGACTTGACGGGAGGAGGGCTTTCTTT. The chain uses TRBV5-1 and TRBJ1-1, with no clear D. CDR1 is SGHRS, CDR2 YFSETQ, per germline. The V end was cut by 5 bases, the J end by 11 bases, with 16 bases between. This CDR3 has 12 amino acids.

CDR3 DNA: TGTGCCAGCAGCTTTGACTTAGCGGGGGAAGCGGATACGCAGTATTTT. Residues: CASSFDLAGEADTQYF. The chain links TRBV5-4 to TRBJ2-3, with 9 bases fitting TRBD2. This CDR3 contains 16 residues. The trim removed 2 bases at V and 6 bases at J, leaving 10 bases unmatched. Germline CDR1 is SGHNT and CDR2 is YYREEE (reference sequence).

The rearrangement links TRBV7-9 to TRBJ2-5; D ambiguous. V gave up 6 bases and J gave up 11 bases, with 19 bases separating them. The CDR3 has 13 residues. Per the germline V gene, CDR1 is SEHNR and CDR2 is FQNEAQ (reference sequence). The CDR3 here is CASRSGADPLQYF. CDR3 DNA: TGTGCCAGCAGAAGTGGAGCCGACCCCTTGCAGTACTTC.

The chain carries TRBV25-1 and TRBJ1-3, with D uncertain. This CDR3 contains 14 residues. Germline values: CDR1 MGHDK, CDR2 SYGVNS. V was shortened by 7 bases and J by 4 bases, with 14 bases between the two germline ends. CDR3 nucleotides: TGTGCCAGCAAAAAGGTGAGGCGAGGAAACACCATATATTTT. The encoded protein is CASKKVRRGNTIYF.

This sequence joins TRBV7-3 and TRBJ2-7, with 9 bases fitting TRBD2. V was clipped by 2 bases and J by 0 bases; unmatched bases: 8. The germline V gene encodes CDR1 SGHTA and CDR2 FQGTGA. CDR3 size: 17 residues. This chain's CDR3 is CASSLRASGTFSYEQYF. The CDR3 DNA reads as TGTGCCAGCAGCTTACGGGCTAGCGGGACGTTCTCCTACGAGCAGTACTTC.

This chain joins TRBV2 and TRBJ2-2; 8 bases agree with TRBD1. The V gene's germline CDR1 is SNHLY and CDR2 FYNNEI. The CDR3 contains 14 residues. The V gene end was trimmed by 6 bases and the J gene end by 6 bases; junction bases not matched to a gene: 6. DNA for the CDR3: TGTGCCAGCAGATCCCTACAGGGGGCCGGGGAGCTGTTTTTT. Residues: CASRSLQGAGELFF.

This chain links TRBV6-1 with TRBJ1-4, with 7 bases matching TRBD1. V trimming: 2 bases; J trimming: 8 bases; junction bases outside the gene matches: 2. The CDR3 has 13 residues. Germline V lookup: CDR1 MNHNS, CDR2 SASEGT. The DNA of the CDR3 is TGTGCCAGCAGTGAATTACAGGGGGAAAAACTGTTTTTT. This gives the protein CASSELQGEKLFF.

CDR3 in amino acids: CASSGIYPTDRGPDTQYF. The DNA of the CDR3 is TGTGCCAGCAGTGGTATCTACCCTACCGACAGGGGACCAGATACGCAGTATTTT. V usage is TRBV2 and J usage is TRBJ2-3, with 8 bases that match TRBD1. V lost 4 bases, J lost 4 bases, and 16 bases stayed unmatched. The CDR3 has 18 residues. Per germline, CDR1 SNHLY and CDR2 FYNNEI.

The chain joins TRBV5-1 to TRBJ1-2; 7 nucleotides align to TRBD1. V was pared by 4 bases and J by 2 bases, with 5 bases of the junction left unmatched. CDR1 is SGHRS and CDR2 is YFSETQ in the germline V gene. This CDR3 spans 14 amino acids. CDR3 protein: CASSPNRGNYGYTF. For the CDR3, the DNA is TGCGCCAGCAGCCCAAACAGGGGAAACTATGGCTACACCTTC. Using reference TRBV5-1 and TRBJ1-2 for the parts outside the CDR3, the full variable domain is KAGVTQTPRYLIKTRGQQVTLSCSPISGHRSVSWYQQTPGQGLQFLFEYFSETQRNKGNFPGRFSGRQFSNSRSEMNVSTLELGDSALYLCASSPNRGNYGYTFGSGTRLTVV.

This clone appeared a few times. The chain is built from TRBV6-1 and TRBJ2-7; 11 bases map to TRBD2. CDR1 is MNHNS, CDR2 SASEGT, per germline. The CDR3 spans 14 residues. Trimming took 6 bases from V and 2 from J; bases not matched to a gene: 3. The CDR3 protein is CASSPSGRTYEQYF. The CDR3 coding sequence is TGTGCCAGCAGCCCTAGCGGGAGGACCTACGAGCAGTACTTC.

V usage is TRBV4-2 and J usage is TRBJ1-3; 7 nucleotides match TRBD1. The CDR3 is 17 residues long. The germline CDR1 and CDR2 sequences are LGHNA and YNFKEQ. Trimming cost V 1 base and J 0 bases; bases outside gene matches: 6. CDR3 amino acids: CASSQVTGASSGNTIYF. The DNA for the CDR3 is TGTGCCAGCAGCCAAGTAACAGGGGCTAGCTCTGGAAACACCATATATTTT.

The chain carries TRBV10-1 and TRBJ2-1, with 7 bases fitting TRBD2. The germline gives CDR1 WNHNN, CDR2 SYGVQD (reference sequence). V lost 2 bases to trimming and J lost 7 bases; unmatched junction nucleotides: 8. The CDR3 covers 15 residues. In nucleotides, the CDR3 is TGCGCCAGCAGTGAGGCCGGGACTACTCAAAATGAGCAGTTCTTC. Translation gives CASSEAGTTQNEQFF.

The chain uses TRBV9 and TRBJ1-2; no clear D gene. Germline-derived CDR1 and CDR2 are SGDLS and YYNGEE. This CDR3 spans 14 amino acids. V gave up 4 bases and J gave up 0 bases, with 10 bases separating them. CDR3 in amino acids: CASSLEGANYGYTF. In DNA form, the CDR3 reads TGTGCCAGCAGCCTGGAGGGAGCTAACTATGGCTACACCTTC.

The chain employs TRBV2 and TRBJ2-1, with 10 bases fitting TRBD2. Germline assignment: CDR1 SNHLY and CDR2 FYNNEI. This CDR3 region has 12 residues. V lost 8 bases to trimming and J lost 12 bases; unmatched junction nucleotides: 7. For the CDR3, the DNA is TGTGCCAGCCGCGCTAGCGGGAGTATGCAGTTCTTC. The encoded protein is CASRASGSMQFF. Supplemented by reference TRBV2 and TRBJ2-1, the full variable domain reads EPEVTQTPSHQVTQMGQEVILRCVPISNHLYFYWYRQILGQKVEFLVSFYNNEISEKSEIFDDQFSVERPDGSNFTLKIRSTKLEDSAMYFCASRASGSMQFFGPGTRLTVL.

This clone occurred a few times. The genes are TRBV7-2 and TRBJ2-2; tentatively, D is TRBD2 (6 bases). Germline CDR1 SGHTA, CDR2 FQGNSA. V was cut by 1 base and J by 2 bases, with 14 bases left in between. The CDR3 has 17 amino acids. CDR3 protein: CASSLVSGGLNTGELFF. The CDR3 nucleotides are TGTGCCAGCAGCTTAGTCTCTGGAGGGCTTAACACCGGGGAGCTGTTTTTT.

This chain connects TRBV4-1 to TRBJ2-1; TRBD1 aligns across 9 bases. Germline V CDR1 and CDR2: MGHRA, YSYEKL. Trimming took 3 bases from V and 4 from J; bases not matched to a gene: 4. CDR3 length equals 15 residues. CDR3 sequence (DNA): TGCGCCAGCAGCCAGGACAGGGGATATTACAATGAGCAGTTCTTC. Translation gives CASSQDRGYYNEQFF.

The chain couples TRBV9 to TRBJ1-1; D remains ambiguous. The germline CDR1 and CDR2 sequences are SGDLS and YYNGEE. The CDR3 runs to 15 residues. Trimming left V 0 bases short and J 0 bases short, with 9 bases between. DNA for the CDR3: TGTGCCAGCAGCGTAGGGGCAGGCCTGAACACTGAAGCTTTCTTT. Translation gives CASSVGAGLNTEAFF.

This clone was detected only once. Compared with germline, one end of the junction differs, possibly owing to a read error. V gene TRBV2 combines with J gene TRBJ1-2, with D possibly TRBD1 on 6 matching bases. Looked up from germline, CDR1 is SNHLY and CDR2 is FYNNEI. There are 13 residues in the CDR3. CDR3 sequence reads: CASSEAGGFGYPF. CDR3 DNA sequence: TGTGCCAGCAGTGAAGCAGGGGGTTTTGGCTACCCCTTC.

A few counts support this clone. This chain links TRBV6-5 with TRBJ1-2; D remains unclear. The length of the CDR3 is 14 residues. The V end lost 6 bases, the J end lost 0 bases, and 11 bases lay between the germline ends. From germline, CDR1 is MNHEY and CDR2 SVGAGI. CDR3 nucleotide sequence: TGTGCCAGCAGCAAATCCGGGACTAACTATGGCTACACCTTC. Amino acids: CASSKSGTNYGYTF.

This clone was counted a single time. CDR3 region: CATRKMAASTDEQFF. The CDR3 nucleotides read TGTGCCACCCGAAAAATGGCAGCGAGTACGGATGAGCAGTTCTTC. V gene TRBV2 combines with J gene TRBJ2-1; D gene ambiguous. V shed 10 bases and J shed 8 bases, with 24 bases lying between them. The CDR3 length is 15 residues. CDR1 is SNHLY and CDR2 is FYNNEI in the germline V gene.

In DNA form, the CDR3 reads TGTGCCAGCAGTTCCACTTTAGAGACCCAGTACTTC. Translating it yields CASSSTLETQYF. This sequence joins TRBV27 and TRBJ2-5; D unclear. V was cut by 4 bases and J by 4 bases, with 7 bases left in between. Germline V gene data show CDR1 as MNHEY and CDR2 as SMNVEV (reference sequence). This CDR3 spans 12 amino acids.

The sample holds one count of this clone. The rearrangement links TRBV15 to TRBJ1-3, with 10 bases matching TRBD1. The CDR3 length is 17 residues. CDR1 and CDR2 (germline): LNHNV, YYDKDF (reference sequence). V gave up 1 base and J gave up 2 bases; unmatched junction bases: 5. CDR3 DNA: TGTGCCACCAGCAGAGCCGGGACAGGGGTAACTGGAAACACCATATATTTT. This sequence encodes CATSRAGTGVTGNTIYF. Full variable domain (remainder filled in from reference TRBV15 and TRBJ1-3): DAMVIQNPRYQVTQFGKPVTLSCSQTLNHNVMYWYQQKSSQAPKLLFHYYDKDFNNEADTPDNFQSRRPNTSFCFLDIRSPGLGDTAMYLCATSRAGTGVTGNTIYFGEGSWLTVV.

The genes are TRBV9 and TRBJ2-3; 9 nucleotides match TRBD2. The junction had 8 bases not matched to a gene; V was cut back by 0 bases and J by 9 bases. Germline V lookup: CDR1 SGDLS, CDR2 YYNGEE. This CDR3 contains 15 residues. The CDR3 protein is CASSVAVAGGETQYF. The CDR3 DNA reads TGTGCCAGCAGCGTAGCAGTGGCGGGAGGGGAGACGCAGTATTTT.

The chain is built from TRBV6-1 and TRBJ2-1, with 8 bases matching TRBD1. Trimming cost V 6 bases and J 5 bases; bases outside gene matches: 9. CDR1 and CDR2 (germline): MNHNS, SASEGT. The CDR3 is made up of 15 amino acids. The CDR3 is CASRPSGTGDNEQFF. Here the CDR3 DNA reads TGTGCCAGCAGACCGTCCGGGACAGGTGACAATGAGCAGTTCTTC.

The J gene is TRBJ2-6, the V gene TRBV5-4, with D perhaps TRBD1 (5 bases). Trimming took off 0 bases at V and 2 bases at J, with 6 bases between the two ends. This CDR3 region has 15 residues. The germline gives CDR1 SGHNT, CDR2 YYREEE (reference sequence). The CDR3 DNA follows: TGTGCCAGCAGCTTGGAAGGGGCTGGGGCCAACGTCCTGACTTTC. Its protein is CASSLEGAGANVLTF.

The gene calls are TRBV5-1 and TRBJ1-5; the match to TRBD1 covers 9 bases. Germline values: CDR1 SGHRS, CDR2 YFSETQ. CDR3 length: 15 residues. The V segment lost 0 bases and the J segment 6 bases; nucleotides outside the gene matches: 4. CDR3 nucleotides: TGCGCCAGCAGCTTGGAGGGACAGGGAGCTCAGCCCCAGCATTTT. This sequence encodes CASSLEGQGAQPQHF.

The chain is built from TRBV6-5 and TRBJ2-3; D is uncertain. There are 13 residues in the CDR3. Trimming removed 0 bases at V and 6 bases at J, with 7 bases between. CDR1 is MNHEY and CDR2 is SVGAGI in the germline V gene. CDR3 amino acids: CASSYSLSDTQYF. Written as DNA, the CDR3 is TGTGCCAGCAGTTACTCTCTATCGGATACGCAGTATTTT.

The chain has TRBV5-4 and TRBJ1-3, with a possible D match to TRBD1 (6 bases). Trimming took 0 bases from V and 2 from J, leaving 9 bases between them. From germline, CDR1 is SGHNT and CDR2 YYREEE (reference sequence). CDR3 size: 15 residues. The DNA for the CDR3 is TGTGCCAGCAGCTTGGCAGGGGCTGCTGGAAACACCATATATTTT. This encodes CASSLAGAAGNTIYF. The variable domain in full, completed from reference TRBV5-4 and TRBJ1-3, reads ETGVTQSPTHLIKTRGQQVTLRCSSQSGHNTVSWYQQALGQGPQFIFQYYREEENGRGNFPPRFSGLQFPNYSSELNVNALELDDSALYLCASSLAGAAGNTIYFGEGSWLTVV.